A selection of T cell receptor beta chains follows, all from one sample in a study of shared T cell receptors in the human thymus. Sequencing used immunoSEQ multiplex PCR; TCRdb keeps in-frame clones, though not all of them. This repertoire shows tens of thousands of clones, roughly 96% found once; its top ten account for less than 0.04%. The sample comprised thymocytes. These receptors all come from a human donor. Both conserved end residues are part of each CDR3. D genes are given only for firm matches. A row's size may be missing; if present it is once, few, many or a size class.

size	D	J	V	DNA	CDR3
-	-	TRBJ2-1	TRBV4-3	TGCGCCAGCAGCTGGGCAGGGACTGAGCAGTTCTTC	CASSWAGTEQFF
-	-	TRBJ1-5	TRBV10-3	TGTGCCATCAGTGAGACCTTGGGGGGTGGAGACAGCAATCAGCCCCAGCATTTT	CAISETLGGGDSNQPQHF
-	TRBD2	TRBJ2-1	TRBV14	TGTGCCAGCAGCCAACGGGGGGGCTACAATGAGCAGTTCTTC	CASSQRGGYNEQFF
-	TRBD1	TRBJ1-1	TRBV5-8	TGTGCCAGCGATGCCGGGACAGGGGGCACTGAAGCTTTCTTT	CASDAGTGGTEAFF
-	TRBD2	TRBJ2-7	TRBV7-6	TGTGCCAGCAGCTGTGGACTAGCGGATTACGAGCAGTACTTC	CASSCGLADYEQYF
-	-	TRBJ1-5	TRBV18	TGTGCCAGCTCACCAAGGAACAGGCCGGGATATAGCAATCAGCCCCAGCATTTT	CASSPRNRPGYSNQPQHF
-	-	TRBJ1-1	TRBV7-9	TGTGCCAGCAGCTTAGCAACCAGGCATAACACTGAAGCTTTCTTT	CASSLATRHNTEAFF
-	-	TRBJ1-2	TRBV5-6	TGTGCCAGCAGCCAGCTCGGGGGGAAGACGTACTATGGCTACACCTTC	CASSQLGGKTYYGYTF
-	TRBD2	TRBJ2-3	TRBV7-9	TGTGCCAGCAGCTCTCTTACACTAGCGGGGGGCACAGATACGCAGTATTTT	CASSSLTLAGGTDTQYF
-	-	TRBJ2-1	TRBV5-6	TGTGCCAGCAGCTTGGCCGTGTGCGAGAGGTACAATGAGCAGTTCTTC	CASSLAVCERYNEQFF
-	TRBD1	TRBJ2-7	TRBV6-1	TGTGCCAGCAGTGAAGTGACACCGGGACAGGGGGAAGAGCAGTACTTC	CASSEVTPGQGEEQYF
-	-	TRBJ1-1	TRBV9	TGTGCCAGCAGCGCCTGCGACAGCATGAACACTGAAGCTTTCTTT	CASSACDSMNTEAFF
few	TRBD2	TRBJ2-5	TRBV4-2	TGTGCCAGCAGCCAAGATAGGGCGACTAGCGGGGGGGTGAAGGCCCAGTACTTC	CASSQDRATSGGVKAQYF
-	-	TRBJ2-3	TRBV4-3	TGCGCCAGCAGCCAAGATTGGCCCTCCAACAGGGACAATTCCACAGATACGCAGTATTTT	CASSQDWPSNRDNSTDTQYF
-	TRBD2	TRBJ2-1	TRBV4-3	TGCGCCAGCAGCCAGGGCAAAGCGGCTAGCGGGGGCCCAAGCTCCTACAATGAGCAGTTCTTC	CASSQGKAASGGPSSYNEQFF
-	-	TRBJ2-7	TRBV21-1	TGTGCCAGCAGCCCCTGGGTGGTGAAGTGCGAGCAGTACTTC	CASSPWVVKCEQYF
few	TRBD1	TRBJ1-5	TRBV4-2	TGTGCCAGCAGCCAAGAGGGACAGTCGCAGCCCCAGCATTTT	CASSQEGQSQPQHF
-	-	TRBJ1-1	TRBV4-3	TGCGCCAGCAGCCAGCTCTCCGGGAGCACTGAAGCTTTCTTT	CASSQLSGSTEAFF
-	TRBD1	TRBJ1-2	TRBV5-4	TGTGCCAGCAGCTCCCGGGACAGGGTTAGATCCTATGGCTACACCTTC	CASSSRDRVRSYGYTF
-	TRBD1	TRBJ2-5	TRBV19	TGTGCCAGTAGTATAGGACGTCTGGACAGGGACTCCCTAGGGGAGACCCAGTACTTC	CASSIGRLDRDSLGETQYF
-	-	TRBJ2-3	TRBV4-2	TGTGCCAGCAGCCAAGTGGAGGGCCGGCGGGCAGATACGCAGTATTTT	CASSQVEGRRADTQYF
-	-	TRBJ1-1	TRBV4-3	TGCGCCAGCAGCCAAGATCGGCGGACCGGGGCTGAAGCTTTCTTT	CASSQDRRTGAEAFF
-	TRBD2	TRBJ2-2	TRBV7-9	TGTGCCAGCAGCTTAGTTCGGCGGACTAGCGGGGATGCCGGGGAGCTGTTTTTT	CASSLVRRTSGDAGELFF
-	TRBD2	TRBJ2-1	TRBV7-3	TGTGCCAGCAGCCTCGGACTAGCGGGGATGTACAATGAGCAGTTCTTC	CASSLGLAGMYNEQFF
-	TRBD1	TRBJ1-4	TRBV28	TGTGCCAGCAGTTTGTACCCAGGGGGCTCGGATGAAAAACTGTTTTTT	CASSLYPGGSDEKLFF
-	-	TRBJ1-2	TRBV7-3	TGTGCCAGCAGCTTAAATTTCCCCGGCTACACCTTC	CASSLNFPGYTF
-	-	TRBJ1-6	TRBV6-6	TGTGCCAGCCGCAGCTCCTATAATTCACCCCTCCACTTT	CASRSSYNSPLHF
-	TRBD1	TRBJ2-7	TRBV18	TGTGCCAGCTCACCACACCGGGACAGAGTTTCCTACGAGCAGTACTTC	CASSPHRDRVSYEQYF
-	-	TRBJ1-3	TRBV29-1	TGCAGCGTTGCGGGGGGGACTCGAAAACCCTCGAGCTCTGGAAACACCATATATTTT	CSVAGGTRKPSSSGNTIYF
-	-	TRBJ2-7	TRBV11-2	TGTGCCAGCAGCTTAGCCCCCTACGAGCAGTACTTC	CASSLAPYEQYF
-	-	TRBJ1-2	TRBV7-9	TGTGCCAGCAGCTTAATTCAGGGGCTTAACTATGGCTACACCTTC	CASSLIQGLNYGYTF
-	-	TRBJ1-2	TRBV19	TGTGCCAGTAGTATCCACTGGCCTGGCATTCTGTATGGCTACACCTTC	CASSIHWPGILYGYTF
-	TRBD1	TRBJ2-7	TRBV19	TGTGCCAGTAGTTTCGCGGGACAGGGGACCTACGAGCAGTACTTC	CASSFAGQGTYEQYF
-	-	TRBJ2-7	TRBV14	TGTGCCAGCAGCCTACAGGGAAGCCACTACGAGCAGTACTTC	CASSLQGSHYEQYF
-	-	TRBJ2-5	TRBV6-6	TGTGCCAGCACCCCGGCAGGGAAGGAGACCCAGTACTTC	CASTPAGKETQYF
-	-	TRBJ2-5	TRBV4-3	TGCGCCAGCAGCCAAGGAACAGGGACACAAGAGACCCAGTACTTC	CASSQGTGTQETQYF
-	-	TRBJ2-5	TRBV4-3	-	CASSQGYSGQGGETQYF
-	-	TRBJ2-3	TRBV9	TGTGCCAGCAACCGGGGCCAGGCGGATACGCAGTATTTT	CASNRGQADTQYF
-	TRBD1	TRBJ1-2	TRBV9	TGTGCCAGCAGCGTTGGGACAGGGAGTGGCTACACCTTC	CASSVGTGSGYTF
once	-	TRBJ1-3	TRBV9	TGTGCCAGCAGCGCTAACTCCAGGGCATTCAAGAACACCATATATTTT	CASSANSRAFKNTIYF
-	-	TRBJ2-5	TRBV1	TGCACCAGCAGCCCTGGACTAGCGTCAGGAGAGACCCAGTACTTC	CTSSPGLASGETQYF
once	-	TRBJ1-2	TRBV4-3	TGCGCCAGCAGCCAAGAAATCGTGCTTAGAAACTATGGCTACACCTTC	CASSQEIVLRNYGYTF
-	-	TRBJ2-5	TRBV27	TGTGCCAGCAGTTTACGGCCAGGGCAAGAGACCCAGTACTTC	CASSLRPGQETQYF